The 11 T cell receptor beta chains below all came from one sample that was sequenced in a study of control samples from healthy donors and cancer patients. This table comes from immunoSEQ multiplex PCR, and its TCRdb copy is limited to in-frame clones, with some not included. The data contain 150,000 or so clones, around 90% of them singletons. Sequencing was done on a sample of blood. These receptors came from a man younger than 35 in good health.

This chain connects TRBV11-2 to TRBJ2-5; D not resolved. CDR3 length: 17 residues. V was shortened by 1 base and J by 0 bases, with 15 bases between the two germline ends. CDR1 is SGHAT, CDR2 FQNNGV, per germline. CDR3 sequence reads: CASSLGFSSMYQETQYF. The CDR3 DNA sequence: TGTGCCAGCAGCTTAGGATTTTCGAGCATGTACCAAGAGACCCAGTACTTC.

The chain recombines TRBV6-1 with TRBJ2-5; 9 bases fit TRBD1. CDR3 length equals 15 residues. V was pared by 2 bases and J by 5 bases, with 6 bases of the junction left unmatched. CDR1 is MNHNS and CDR2 is SASEGT in the germline V gene. The DNA of the CDR3 is TGTGCCAGCAGTGAATTGACAGGGGGACGGGAGACCCAGTACTTC. It yields the protein CASSELTGGRETQYF.

V gene TRBV7-9 combines with J gene TRBJ2-5; D unresolved. The V end lost 6 bases, the J end lost 5 bases, and 7 bases lay between the germline ends. The CDR3 is 11 residues long. The V gene's germline CDR1 is SEHNR and CDR2 FQNEAQ (reference sequence). CDR3 DNA: TGTGCCAGCAGATCCCTGGAGACCCAGTACTTC. It is translated as CASRSLETQYF.

The gene calls are TRBV2 and TRBJ1-4, with 8 bases identical to TRBD1. The germline gives CDR1 SNHLY, CDR2 FYNNEI. The ends lost 7 bases at V and 5 bases at J; junction bases unmatched: 9. CDR3 length: 15 amino acids. The DNA of the CDR3 is TGTGCCAGCAACAGAGACAGGGGCGGGAATGAAAAACTGTTTTTT. Its protein is CASNRDRGGNEKLFF.

The chain couples TRBV5-1 to TRBJ2-7; 14 bases map to TRBD2. The CDR3 consists of 18 residues. V lost 5 bases, J lost 0 bases, and 10 bases stayed unmatched. The germline V gene has CDR1 SGHRS and CDR2 YFSETQ. The CDR3 here is CASRAGTSGGQSSYEQYF. CDR3 nucleotide sequence: TGCGCCAGCAGAGCCGGGACTAGCGGGGGACAAAGCTCCTACGAGCAGTACTTC.

The table lists this clone with a few counts. The V and J genes are TRBV10-3 and TRBJ2-5; 11 nucleotides agree with TRBD2. The CDR3 covers 16 residues. The V and J ends lost 3 bases and 4 bases, in that order; junction bases with no gene match: 7. CDR1 and CDR2 from the germline V gene are ENHRY and SYGVKD. This chain's CDR3 is CAISEGLAGAIETQYF. CDR3 DNA: TGTGCCATCAGTGAAGGACTAGCGGGTGCCATAGAGACCCAGTACTTC.

This chain joins TRBV25-1 and TRBJ2-5; 9 bases fit TRBD1. CDR1 is MGHDK, CDR2 SYGVNS, per germline. This CDR3 comprises 17 residues. Trimming cost V 1 base and J 4 bases; bases outside gene matches: 10. CDR3 sequence: CASSEFSGTGRVETQYF. In DNA, the CDR3 is TGTGCCAGCAGTGAATTCTCCGGGACAGGGAGGGTAGAGACCCAGTACTTC.

This clone came up once. The CDR3 loop is CASSYRTGSNYGYTF. The CDR3 DNA is TGTGCCAGCAGTTACCGGACAGGATCTAACTATGGCTACACCTTC. The chain is built from TRBV6-2 or TRBV6-3 and TRBJ1-2, with TRBD1 matching over 7 bases. The V segment lost 2 bases and the J segment 0 bases; nucleotides outside the gene matches: 3. The germline CDR1 and CDR2 sequences are MNHEY and SVGEGT. CDR3 length: 15 amino acids.

The rearrangement uses TRBV29-1 and TRBJ1-1, with D uncertain. Trimming pared 6 bases from V and 6 bases from J, leaving 8 bases between. The germline V gene encodes CDR1 SQVTM and CDR2 ANQGSEA. The CDR3 contains 10 residues. The CDR3 coding sequence is TGCAGCGTGGGGTTTTCTGAAGCTTTCTTT. This gives the protein CSVGFSEAFF.

The chain carries TRBV10-3 and TRBJ2-3, with D possibly matching TRBD1 (5 bases). V dropped 11 bases and J dropped 2 bases, with 17 bases sitting between them. The germline V gene encodes CDR1 ENHRY and CDR2 SYGVKD. The CDR3 contains 14 residues. CDR3 DNA sequence: TGTGCCCACCGGCCAGGGATGGACACAGATACGCAGTATTTT. It codes for CAHRPGMDTDTQYF.

J is TRBJ2-7 and V is TRBV27, with 9 bases matching TRBD1. V lost 4 bases and J lost 7; bases outside the gene matches: 11. The CDR3 is 15 residues long. The V gene's germline CDR1 is MNHEY and CDR2 SMNVEV (reference sequence). CDR3 coding DNA: TGTGCCAGCAGTTCTCTGGACAGGGGACCGTTTGAGCAGTACTTC. Translation gives CASSSLDRGPFEQYF.